This record covers a single TCR beta chain. The trim removed 5 bases at V and 6 bases at J, leaving 1 base unmatched. Germline V gene data show CDR1 as MNHEY and CDR2 as SVGAGI. This CDR3 region has 12 residues. This entry belongs to a study of blood T cell repertoires in COVID-19. Study overall: The samples span acute and convalescent COVID-19 from the United States, Italy and Spain.

Authors' methods: Counts of nucleated cells, estimated from reference gene primer amplification, were obtained. The method was immunoSEQ multiplex PCR; TCRdb's version includes in-frame clones alone and lacks a portion of them. V and J calls and clone size are copied from that table; D and trimming were computed from the DNA. The sample yields approximately 69,000 clones, nearly 90% seen once. The chain couples TRBV6-5 to TRBJ2-1; 7 positions match TRBD1. Sequenced sample: peripheral blood. The TCR sequence derives from a man aged 50-59 years with acute or convalescent COVID-19. The CDR3 loop is CASSRTGNEQFF. CDR3 DNA sequence: TGTGCCAGCAGTCGGACAGGCAATGAGCAGTTCTTC.